These T cell receptor beta chains were read from a single sample in a study of OX40 agonist ivuxolimab in advanced cancers. Assay used: immunoSEQ multiplex PCR; TCRdb lists only in-frame clones, some missing. The sample contains 45,000 to 60,000 clones, roughly 78% of which appear only once. The sample consisted of CD4+ or CD8+ T cells sorted from blood, taken in a trial of the OX40 agonist ivuxolimab. The receptor source for this set is an adult with an advanced solid tumor such as melanoma, head and neck, liver or kidney cancer. The CDR3 runs from the conserved cysteine through the conserved F or W. A D gene is named only where the DNA matches it firmly. Size is omitted from some rows. Given values are once, few, many or a class for expanded clones.

clone size	V gene	D gene	J gene	CDR3 DNA	CDR3 protein
-	TRBV19	TRBD1	TRBJ1-2	TGTGCCAGTAGTTCCCTAGACAGGGCGAGAAACTATGGCTACACCTTC	CASSSLDRARNYGYTF
-	TRBV6-5	TRBD1	TRBJ2-7	TGTGCCAGCAGTTACCTGGACAGGCGTACCGAGCAGTACTTC	CASSYLDRRTEQYF
-	TRBV10-1	-	TRBJ2-1	TGCGCCAGCAGTGAGCGTAAGGTGTACAATGAGCAGTTCTTC	CASSERKVYNEQFF
-	TRBV4-3	-	TRBJ2-2	TGCGCCAGCAGCCAACAGGGAGGCGGGGAGCTGTTTTTT	CASSQQGGGELFF
-	TRBV5-1	-	TRBJ2-3	TGCGCCAGCAGCTTATCGGGGATCGGCACAGATACGCAGTATTTT	CASSLSGIGTDTQYF
few	TRBV4-3	-	TRBJ2-2	TGCGCCAGCAGCCAAGTTGACGGCAAGCTGTTTTTT	CASSQVDGKLFF
-	TRBV20-1	-	TRBJ2-1	TGCAGTGTACAGAGTTGGCCTGAGCAGTTCTTC	CSVQSWPEQFF
-	TRBV19	TRBD1	TRBJ1-1	TGTGCCAGTAAGCGACAGGGAGACACTGAAGCTTTCTTT	CASKRQGDTEAFF
-	TRBV28	-	TRBJ2-2	TGTGCCAGCGGATTGCGCCGGGGGCGGGGCACCGGGGAGCTGTTTTTT	CASGLRRGRGTGELFF
once	TRBV10-3	TRBD2	TRBJ2-3	TGTGCCATCAGGACTAGCGGGCGTACTAGCACAGATACGCAGTATTTT	CAIRTSGRTSTDTQYF
-	TRBV7-9	-	TRBJ2-1	TGTGCCAGCAGCCCCGGGGGGCTGGGGAATGAGCAGTTCTTC	CASSPGGLGNEQFF
-	TRBV30	-	TRBJ2-2	TGTGCCTGGACGGCGGGGAACACCGGGGAGCTGTTTTTT	CAWTAGNTGELFF
few	TRBV10-3	TRBD1	TRBJ2-5	TGTGCCATCAGCGGATCCCGGGACAGCAACCAAGAGACCCAGTACTTC	CAISGSRDSNQETQYF
-	TRBV7-9	-	TRBJ1-5	TGTGCCAGCAGCTTACCTGGGAGCAATCAGCCCCAGCATTTT	CASSLPGSNQPQHF
once	TRBV15	-	TRBJ1-2	TGTGCCACCAGCATCAGGGTTAACTATGGCTACACCTTC	CATSIRVNYGYTF
-	TRBV16	-	TRBJ2-2	TGTGCCAGCAGCCAATCGTCGGGCGGGGAGCTGTTTTTT	CASSQSSGGELFF
-	TRBV6-5	-	TRBJ1-4	TGTGCCAGCAGTTTTGACAGGAAGAATGAAAAACTGTTTTTT	CASSFDRKNEKLFF
-	TRBV4-3	TRBD1	TRBJ1-6	TGCGCCAGCAGCCAAACGGACAGGGGTGGGACACCCCTCCACTTT	CASSQTDRGGTPLHF
-	TRBV28	-	TRBJ2-7	TGTGCCAGCAGCCCATATAGCGGCGGGGTCTACGAGCAGTACTTC	CASSPYSGGVYEQYF
-	TRBV7-2	TRBD2	TRBJ2-1	TGTGCCAGTAGCGGGAGGGCCTTGGATGAGCAGTTCTTC	CASSGRALDEQFF
few	TRBV7-2	TRBD1	TRBJ2-7	TGTGCCAGCAGCTCCAGGACAGGGGGAATCTACGAGCAGTACTTC	CASSSRTGGIYEQYF
-	TRBV5-1	TRBD2	TRBJ2-7	TGCGCCAGCAGCTTGAGTCCTAGCGGGAGGTCCAACAGCTACGAGCAGTACTTC	CASSLSPSGRSNSYEQYF
-	TRBV5-4	-	TRBJ2-3	TGTGCCAGCAGCCCCTCGTTGGGTGATACGCAGTATTTT	CASSPSLGDTQYF
-	TRBV6-6	TRBD1	TRBJ1-2	TGTGCCAGCAGTTATCCCGTAGGGACAGCTTATGGCTACACCTTC	CASSYPVGTAYGYTF
-	TRBV6-6	-	TRBJ2-7	TGTGCCAGCAGTCAGATCTACGAGCAGTACTTC	CASSQIYEQYF
-	TRBV5-4	TRBD1	TRBJ2-3	TGTGCCAGCAGCCCCGTTAGGGACAGGGAAGATACGCAGTATTTT	CASSPVRDREDTQYF
-	TRBV28	-	TRBJ2-7	TGTGCCAGCAGCCCCCACGACGAGGGGGTCTACGAGCAGTACTTC	CASSPHDEGVYEQYF